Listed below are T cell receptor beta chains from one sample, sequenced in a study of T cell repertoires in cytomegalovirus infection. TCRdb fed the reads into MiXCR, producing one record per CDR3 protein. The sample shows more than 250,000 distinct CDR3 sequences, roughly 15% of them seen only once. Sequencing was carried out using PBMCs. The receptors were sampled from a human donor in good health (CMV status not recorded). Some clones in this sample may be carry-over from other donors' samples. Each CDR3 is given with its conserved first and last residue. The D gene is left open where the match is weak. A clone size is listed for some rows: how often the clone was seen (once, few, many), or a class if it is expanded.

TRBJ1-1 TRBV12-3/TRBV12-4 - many CASSKTGRNTEAFF TGTGCCAGCAGCAAAACAGGGCGGAACACTGAAGCTTTCTTT
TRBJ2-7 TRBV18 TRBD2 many CASSPDRAGALLWSGEQYF TGTGCCAGCTCACCCGACCGAGCGGGGGCCCTTCTATGGTCGGGAGAGCAGTACTTC
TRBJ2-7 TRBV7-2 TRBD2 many CASIRTSGRFNSYEQYF TGTGCCAGCATCCGAACGAGCGGGAGATTCAATTCCTACGAGCAGTACTTC
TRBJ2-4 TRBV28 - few CASRAGPTNIQYF TGTGCCAGCAGAGCGGGCCCGACAAACATTCAGTACTTC
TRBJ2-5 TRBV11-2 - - CASSLFGGGEGETQYF TGTGCCAGCAGCTTGTTTGGTGGGGGAGAGGGAGAGACCCAGTACTTC
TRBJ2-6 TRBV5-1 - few CASSLEVGGANVLTF TGCGCCAGCAGCCTAGAGGTTGGTGGGGCCAACGTCCTGACTTTC
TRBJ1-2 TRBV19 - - CASLRASGYGYTF TGTGCCAGTCTGAGAGCTTCGGGCTATGGCTACACCTTC
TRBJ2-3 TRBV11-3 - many CASSLTGGSATQYF TGTGCCAGCAGCTTGACCGGGGGATCCGCTACGCAGTATTTT
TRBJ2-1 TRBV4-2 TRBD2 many CASSPRLAGGYNEQFF TGTGCCAGCAGCCCCCGACTAGCGGGAGGTTACAATGAGCAGTTCTTC
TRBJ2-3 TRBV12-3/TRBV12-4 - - CASSFSTRGTDTQYF TGTGCCAGCAGCTTTTCCACCCGGGGCACAGATACGCAGTATTTT
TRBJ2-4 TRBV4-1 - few CASSQDLPPTDIQYF TGCGCCAGCAGCCAAGATCTCCCCCCGACCGACATTCAGTACTTC
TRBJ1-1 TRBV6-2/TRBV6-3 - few CASSYESGTRNTEAFF TGTGCCAGCAGTTATGAATCAGGGACACGGAACACTGAAGCTTTCTTT
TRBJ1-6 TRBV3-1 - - CASSQDQVPSGASPLHF TGTGCCAGCAGCCAGGATCAGGTCCCCTCGGGTGCGTCACCCCTCCACTTT
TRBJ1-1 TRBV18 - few CASSPRISQNTEAFF TGTGCCAGCTCACCAAGGATCAGTCAGAACACTGAAGCTTTCTTT
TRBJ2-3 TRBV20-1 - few CSAGAKVDTQYF TGCAGCGCAGGGGCGAAGGTGGATACGCAGTATTTT
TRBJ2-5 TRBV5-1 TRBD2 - CASSTYSGKEETQYF TGCGCCAGCAGCACTTATAGCGGGAAGGAAGAGACCCAGTACTTC
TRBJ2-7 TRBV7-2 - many CASSSGRGATYEQYF TGTGCCAGCAGCTCCGGACGGGGCGCAACCTACGAGCAGTACTTC